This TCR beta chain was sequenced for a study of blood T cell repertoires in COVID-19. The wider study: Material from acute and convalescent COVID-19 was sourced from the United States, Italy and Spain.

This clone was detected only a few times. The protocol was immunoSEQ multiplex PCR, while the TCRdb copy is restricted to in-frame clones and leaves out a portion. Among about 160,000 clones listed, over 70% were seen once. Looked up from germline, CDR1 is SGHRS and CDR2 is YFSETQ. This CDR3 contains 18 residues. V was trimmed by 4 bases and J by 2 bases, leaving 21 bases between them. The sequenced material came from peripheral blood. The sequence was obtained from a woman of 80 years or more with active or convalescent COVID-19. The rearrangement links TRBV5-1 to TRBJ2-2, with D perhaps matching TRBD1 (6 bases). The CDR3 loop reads CASSPEVWTDSNTGELFF. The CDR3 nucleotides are TGCGCCAGCAGCCCCGAGGTATGGACGGACAGTAACACCGGGGAGCTGTTTTTT.